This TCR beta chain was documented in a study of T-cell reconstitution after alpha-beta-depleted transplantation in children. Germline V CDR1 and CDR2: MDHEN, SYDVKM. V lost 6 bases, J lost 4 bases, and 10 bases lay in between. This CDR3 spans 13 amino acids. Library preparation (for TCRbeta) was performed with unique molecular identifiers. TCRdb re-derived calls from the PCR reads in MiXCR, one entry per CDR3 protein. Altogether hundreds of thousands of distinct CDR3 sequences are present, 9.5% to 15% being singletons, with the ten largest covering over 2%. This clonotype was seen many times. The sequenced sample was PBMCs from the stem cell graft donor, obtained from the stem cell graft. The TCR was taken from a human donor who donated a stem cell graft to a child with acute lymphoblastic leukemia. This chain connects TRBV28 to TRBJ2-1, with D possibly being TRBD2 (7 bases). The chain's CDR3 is CASRGGLYNEQFF. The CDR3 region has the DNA TGTGCCAGCAGGGGGGGGCTTTACAATGAGCAGTTCTTC.